This T cell receptor (beta chain) was sequenced during a study of T cell repertoires in cytomegalovirus infection. Looking at the study overall: Evidence of both CMV infection and a matching HLA type came from public TCR beta signatures.

TCRdb analysed the reads with MiXCR anew, one entry per CDR3 protein. The table includes fewer than 300,000 distinct CDR3 sequences, about 23% detected once. General study points: HLA-C-restricted TCR beta clonotypes specific for CMV led the ex vivo response. The study identified carriers of CMV plus the relevant HLA from cumulative public TCR beta family frequency.

This clonotype has ten or more counts. Its antigen remains unknown. From germline, CDR1 is MNHNS and CDR2 SASEGT. CDR3 length: 17 amino acids. The junction had 6 bases not matched to a gene; V was cut back by 2 bases and J by 3 bases. The V gene is TRBV6-1, the J gene TRBJ2-1; 11 bases are shared with TRBD2. The receptor's source is a human donor in good health (CMV status not recorded). Some clones in this sample may be carry-over from other donors' samples. Material: PBMCs. CDR3 in DNA: TGTGCCAGCAGTGAACTGGTAGCGGGGGGGCTCTACAATGAGCAGTTCTTC. Its protein is CASSELVAGGLYNEQFF.